A selection of T cell receptor beta chains follows, all from one sample in a study of blood T cell repertoires in COVID-19. Measured with immunoSEQ multiplex PCR; TCRdb has only the in-frame clones, and not every one. The repertoire includes nearly 90,000 clones, about nine tenths of them detected once, and over 0.45% sits in the top ten. Source material: peripheral blood. The receptors come from a man in his sixties with acute or convalescent COVID-19. The CDR3 runs from the conserved cysteine through the conserved F or W. The order of the fields is CDR3 length, V gene, D gene, J gene, clone size, CDR3 protein, CDR3 DNA. D genes are given only for firm matches. Expanded clones get a size class; other rows say once, few or many, or leave the size out.

length: 15
V: TRBV6-4
D: NA
J: TRBJ2-2
size: NA
CDR3: CASSDHGGNTGELFF
DNA: TGTGCCAGCAGTGACCACGGTGGGAACACCGGGGAGCTGTTTTTT

length: 14
V: TRBV6-5
D: TRBD1
J: TRBJ1-5
size: NA
CDR3: CASSPDRDDQPQHF
DNA: TGTGCCAGCAGTCCGGACAGGGACGATCAGCCCCAGCATTTT

length: 12
V: TRBV2
D: NA
J: TRBJ2-7
size: few
CDR3: CALRQISYEQYF
DNA: TGTGCCCTAAGACAGATTTCCTACGAGCAGTACTTC

length: 15
V: TRBV9
D: NA
J: TRBJ1-4
size: NA
CDR3: CASSVGDRINEKLFF
DNA: TGTGCCAGCAGCGTAGGAGACAGGATTAATGAAAAACTGTTTTTT

length: 14
V: TRBV9
D: NA
J: TRBJ1-5
size: NA
CDR3: CASSPQGLGQPQHF
DNA: TGTGCCAGCAGCCCACAGGGTTTGGGTCAGCCCCAGCATTTT

length: 14
V: TRBV10-1
D: NA
J: TRBJ2-4
size: NA
CDR3: CASTHRVSKNIQYF
DNA: TGCGCCAGCACTCACAGGGTTTCCAAAAACATTCAGTACTTC

length: 15
V: TRBV10-3
D: NA
J: TRBJ1-2
size: NA
CDR3: CAISERGGEDYGYTF
DNA: TGTGCCATCAGTGAGAGAGGTGGGGAGGACTATGGCTACACCTTC

length: 12
V: TRBV11-2
D: NA
J: TRBJ2-7
size: NA
CDR3: CASSLDTYEQYF
DNA: TGTGCCAGCAGCTTAGACACATACGAGCAGTACTTC

length: 13
V: TRBV5-6
D: TRBD1
J: TRBJ2-1
size: NA
CDR3: CASSLDRGNEQFF
DNA: TGTGCCAGCAGCTTGGACAGGGGAAATGAGCAGTTCTTC

length: 15
V: TRBV5-1
D: NA
J: TRBJ1-1
size: NA
CDR3: CASTLSGTTNTEAFF
DNA: TGCGCCAGCACTCTTTCCGGGACAACGAACACTGAAGCTTTCTTT

length: 12
V: TRBV13
D: NA
J: TRBJ1-1
size: NA
CDR3: CASSLVAGEAFF
DNA: TGTGCCAGCAGCTTAGTTGCGGGTGAAGCTTTCTTT

length: 11
V: TRBV20-1
D: NA
J: TRBJ2-5
size: NA
CDR3: CSASAEETQYF
DNA: TGCAGTGCTAGTGCAGAAGAGACCCAGTACTTC

length: 13
V: TRBV30
D: TRBD1
J: TRBJ1-1
size: NA
CDR3: CAWSRGRDTEAFF
DNA: TGTGCCTGGAGTAGGGGGCGCGACACTGAAGCTTTCTTT

length: 13
V: TRBV9
D: NA
J: TRBJ1-2
size: NA
CDR3: CASSVLGENGYTF
DNA: TGTGCCAGCAGCGTTCTAGGGGAAAATGGCTACACCTTC

length: 15
V: TRBV5-6
D: TRBD2
J: TRBJ2-5
size: NA
CDR3: CASSSRLAGRVTQYF
DNA: TGTGCCAGCAGCTCACGACTAGCGGGACGCGTGACCCAGTACTTC

length: 14
V: TRBV19
D: NA
J: TRBJ1-5
size: NA
CDR3: CASRRGTDNQPQHF
DNA: TGTGCCAGTAGGAGGGGGACGGATAATCAGCCCCAGCATTTT

length: 14
V: TRBV19
D: NA
J: TRBJ1-1
size: NA
CDR3: CASSIGGLNTEAFF
DNA: TGTGCCAGTAGTATCGGCGGTTTGAACACTGAAGCTTTCTTT

length: 12
V: TRBV18
D: NA
J: TRBJ1-2
size: NA
CDR3: CASSLTNYGYTF
DNA: TGTGCCAGCTCCCTTACTAACTATGGCTACACCTTC

length: 13
V: TRBV29-1
D: NA
J: TRBJ2-6
size: NA
CDR3: CSATVAGANVLTF
DNA: TGCAGCGCCACAGTGGCTGGGGCCAACGTCCTGACTTTC

length: 17
V: TRBV19
D: TRBD1
J: TRBJ2-2
size: once
CDR3: CASSSPLGTGDTGELFF
DNA: TGTGCCAGTAGTTCTCCCCTCGGGACAGGGGACACCGGGGAGCTGTTTTTT

length: 12
V: TRBV6-1
D: NA
J: TRBJ2-1
size: once
CDR3: CASSDSWREQFF
DNA: TGTGCCAGCAGTGATTCGTGGCGGGAGCAGTTCTTC

length: 15
V: TRBV3-1/TRBV3-2
D: NA
J: TRBJ2-7
size: NA
CDR3: CASSQDRGVTYEQYF
DNA: TGTGCCAGCAGCCAAGATCGCGGCGTAACCTACGAGCAGTACTTC

length: 16
V: TRBV6-5
D: TRBD2
J: TRBJ2-3
size: NA
CDR3: CASSYRTSPHPDTQYF
DNA: TGTGCCAGCAGTTACCGGACTAGCCCACACCCAGATACGCAGTATTTT

length: 14
V: TRBV30
D: TRBD1
J: TRBJ1-4
size: few
CDR3: CAWSVQDRLEKLFF
DNA: TGTGCCTGGAGTGTACAGGACAGGCTTGAAAAACTGTTTTTT